Detailed here is one T cell receptor (beta chain). The sample originates from a study of blood T cell repertoires in COVID-19. Study-level information: Acute-phase and convalescent COVID-19 samples originated in the United States, Italy and Spain.

TCRdb's copy holds only in-frame clones and misses some; the assay was immunoSEQ multiplex PCR. The repertoire holds 92,000 or so clones, with roughly 70% as singletons. The CDR3 runs to 15 residues. Germline V gives CDR1 SNHLY, CDR2 FYNNEI. With 6 bases clipped from V and 4 bases from J, the junction kept 4 bases outside the gene matches. The sequence was collected from a woman over 75 with acute or convalescent COVID-19. The specimen was peripheral blood. The rearrangement links TRBV2 to TRBJ2-3, with 13 bases that match TRBD2. CDR3 nucleotides: TGTGCCAGCAGCTTTACTAGCGGGGGGGCAGATACGCAGTATTTT. Translated, it gives CASSFTSGGADTQYF.